The 29 T cell receptor beta chains presented below share a single source sample, sequenced in a study of early T cells in non-severe SARS-CoV-2 infection. TCRdb called the 5' RACE reads again in MiXCR, with one record for every CDR3 protein. The sample contains 24,000 or so distinct CDR3 sequences, 5.5% of which appear only once. Input material: whole blood. The receptor set was obtained from an adult who was a healthcare worker with PCR-confirmed SARS-CoV-2 infection or an uninfected control (not recorded which).

The sample holds many counts of this clonotype. This CDR3 reads CASSDPRSYEQYF. DNA for the CDR3: TGTGCCAGCAGTGACCCCCGGTCCTACGAGCAGTACTTC. The V gene is TRBV2, the J gene TRBJ2-7; no definite D call. Germline V gives CDR1 SNHLY, CDR2 FYNNEI. This CDR3 is 13 amino acids long. V was pared by 3 bases and J by 1 base, with 7 bases between.

There are many counts of this clonotype. This chain links TRBV4-2 with TRBJ1-1, with unresolved D. This CDR3 contains 15 residues. In germline, CDR1 is LGHNA, CDR2 YNFKEQ. Trimming took off 0 bases at V and 6 bases at J, with 14 bases between the two ends. CDR3 protein: CASSQEASPLAEAFF. DNA for the CDR3: TGTGCCAGCAGCCAAGAGGCCAGCCCTTTGGCTGAAGCTTTCTTT.

The table lists this clonotype with many counts. The chain joins TRBV7-9 to TRBJ2-3; possible D gene TRBD2, 6 bases. Trimming pared 5 bases from V and 4 bases from J, leaving 16 bases between. Germline CDR1 reads SEHNR; CDR2 reads FQNEAQ (reference sequence). The CDR3 contains 15 residues. The CDR3 DNA sequence: TGTGCCAGCAGCCCCATGGAGGGTAAAGCAGATACGCAGTATTTT. Encoded protein: CASSPMEGKADTQYF.

The chain has TRBV18 and TRBJ2-3, with 7 bases identical to TRBD1. This CDR3 has 13 residues. CDR1 is KGHSH, CDR2 LQKENI, per germline. V shed 3 bases, J shed 14 bases, and the junction held 11 bases outside the gene matches. The CDR3 nucleotides read TGTGCCAGCTCACCGACGGACAGGCCCCCTGTGTATTTT. Its protein is CASSPTDRPPVYF.

This clonotype was seen ten or more times. The rearrangement uses TRBV27 and TRBJ1-2, with D tentatively TRBD1 (6 bases). CDR1 and CDR2 (germline): MNHEY, SMNVEV (reference sequence). The CDR3 runs to 13 residues. Trimming took off 5 bases at V and 0 bases at J, with 7 bases between the two ends. In nucleotides, the CDR3 is TGTGCCAGCAGTCCAGGGGCTAACTATGGCTACACCTTC. Translating it yields CASSPGANYGYTF.

This clonotype has a count of ten or more. The junction and the germline gene differ at one end; a read error may be behind it. The V and J genes are TRBV27 and TRBJ2-7; a possible D gene is TRBD1 (6 bases). This CDR3 is 14 amino acids long. Germline V gives CDR1 MNHEY, CDR2 SMNVEV (reference sequence). CDR3 in DNA: TGTGCCAGTAGTTTCGCAGGGGAATCTTACGAGCAGTACTTC. It yields the protein CASSFAGESYEQYF.

This clonotype was found many times. This chain joins TRBV18 and TRBJ1-2, with D unclear. The germline V gene has CDR1 KGHSH and CDR2 LQKENI. This CDR3 comprises 18 residues. Trimming took 1 base from V and 6 from J, leaving 24 bases between them. CDR3 sequence (DNA): TGTGCCAGCTCACCACGAATAGCTCCTAATTCGATCTATGATGGCTACACCTTC. Amino acids: CASSPRIAPNSIYDGYTF.

This clonotype appeared many times. The V call is TRBV4-3, the J call TRBJ2-1, with D possibly matching TRBD1 (5 bases). Germline CDR1 reads LGHNA; CDR2 reads YSLEER. Trimming took 3 bases from V and 1 from J, leaving 13 bases between them. CDR3 size: 16 residues. The DNA of the CDR3 is TGCGCCAGCAGCCAGGACCCAGGGTTGTCCTACAATGAGCAGTTCTTC. Amino acids: CASSQDPGLSYNEQFF.

This clonotype was detected many times. This chain links TRBV7-8 with TRBJ1-1; no firm D call. Germline V gene data show CDR1 as SGHVS and CDR2 as FQNEAQ. The CDR3 totals 14 residues. V gave up 6 bases and J gave up 3 bases, with 14 bases separating them. The CDR3, as DNA: TGTGCCAGCAGACACAGACGCAAGGACACTGAAGCTTTCTTT. This codes for CASRHRRKDTEAFF.

This clonotype was seen at least ten times. The CDR3 coding sequence is TGTGCCAGCAGGGGAAGACGGAATTACGCCTTTCTTGGGGGTTTAGGGTCACCCCTCCACTTT. It codes for CASRGRRNYAFLGGLGSPLHF. This chain links TRBV27 with TRBJ1-6, with D perhaps matching TRBD1 (5 bases). Looked up from germline, CDR1 is MNHEY and CDR2 is SMNVEV (reference sequence). Between the trimmed V and J ends, which lost 6 bases and 10 bases, there was a span of 37 bases. The CDR3 contains 21 residues.

This clonotype was observed at least ten times. The junction shows a germline mismatch at one end, possibly a read error. This chain links TRBV28 with TRBJ1-2, with a possible D match to TRBD1 (5 bases). Germline V gene sequence: CDR1 MDHEN, CDR2 SYDVKM. The length of the CDR3 is 15 residues. CDR3 coding DNA: TGTGCCAACAGTTTGGAGGGGCGCTCTGGGGTCGGCTACACCTTC. Residues: CANSLEGRSGVGYTF.

This clonotype was detected many times. The chain carries TRBV28 and TRBJ2-7, with unresolved D. This CDR3 is 12 amino acids long. CDR1 and CDR2 from the germline V gene are MDHEN and SYDVKM. The V gene lost 3 bases and the J gene lost 4 bases, with 7 bases spanning the gap. The chain's CDR3 is CASSFGFYEQYF. For the CDR3, the DNA is TGTGCCAGCAGTTTTGGGTTTTACGAGCAGTACTTC.

This clonotype was counted ten times or more. This chain links TRBV20-1 with TRBJ1-1; TRBD1 is a possible D gene (5 bases). V lost 4 bases and J lost 5, with 23 bases in between. The CDR3 contains 16 residues. The germline V gene encodes CDR1 DFQATT and CDR2 SNEGSKA (reference sequence). The CDR3 loop is CSAKPLSGVGVTEAFF. The DNA for the CDR3 is TGCAGTGCTAAGCCCTTGTCGGGGGTCGGAGTGACTGAAGCTTTCTTT.

The sample holds many counts of this clonotype. The chain joins TRBV7-2 to TRBJ2-3; D uncertain. The germline V and J ends were trimmed by 4 bases and 6 bases, with 8 bases remaining between them. Germline assignment: CDR1 SGHTA and CDR2 FQGNSA. The CDR3 has 12 residues. The CDR3 DNA reads TGTGCCAGCAGCTCCTCAGAGGATACGCAGTATTTT. Amino acid sequence: CASSSSEDTQYF.

In its sample, this clonotype is medium-sized. The chain employs TRBV7-9 and TRBJ1-5; TRBD1 aligns across 8 bases. The germline V gene has CDR1 SEHNR and CDR2 FQNEAQ (reference sequence). CDR3 length equals 15 residues. Unmatched junction bases numbered 5, after V lost 4 bases and J lost 3 bases. The CDR3 region is CASSSGQGDNQPQHF. CDR3 DNA sequence: TGTGCCAGCAGCTCAGGACAGGGTGACAATCAGCCCCAGCATTTT. The variable domain in full, completed from reference TRBV7-9 and TRBJ1-5, reads DTGVSQNPRHKITKRGQNVTFRCDPISEHNRLYWYRQTLGQGPEFLTYFQNEAQLEKSRLLSDRFSAERPKGSFSTLEIQRTEQGDSAMYLCASSSGQGDNQPQHFGDGTRLSIL.

This clonotype was detected many times. The chain employs TRBV5-6 and TRBJ1-2; no firm D call. Germline CDR1 and CDR2: SGHDT and YYEEEE. This CDR3 comprises 13 residues. Deletions cut 1 base from V and 9 bases from J, with 13 bases between. CDR3 nucleotides: TGTGCCAGCAGCTTGACGAACCCTACAAGCTACACCTTC. This gives the protein CASSLTNPTSYTF.

This clonotype was detected ten times or more. The chain combines TRBV11-2 with TRBJ2-2; D gene unclear. The CDR3 covers 14 residues. The V end was cut by 1 base, the J end by 5 bases, with 8 bases between. Per the germline V gene, CDR1 is SGHAT and CDR2 is FQNNGV. The CDR3 here is CASSLVTVTGELFF. DNA for the CDR3: TGTGCCAGCAGCTTAGTTACCGTGACCGGGGAGCTGTTTTTT.

This clonotype turned up a few times. The chain links TRBV5-5 to TRBJ2-7; no definite D call. Germline V gene sequence: CDR1 SGHKS, CDR2 YYEKEE (reference sequence). The V end was cut by 2 bases, the J end by 0 bases, with 9 bases between. The CDR3 extends over 14 amino acids. In DNA, the CDR3 is TGTGCCAGCAGCTTTCTTCCGAGCTCCTACGAGCAGTACTTC. Its protein is CASSFLPSSYEQYF. Full variable domain (rest looked up from reference TRBV5-5 and TRBJ2-7): DAGVTQSPTHLIKTRGQQVTLRCSPISGHKSVSWYQQVLGQGPQFIFQYYEKEERGRGNFPDRFSARQFPNYSSELNVNALLLGDSALYLCASSFLPSSYEQYFGPGTRLTVT.

By share, this clonotype counts as medium-sized (0.01 to 0.1%). The rearrangement uses TRBV6-1 and TRBJ2-2; D uncertain. Germline V gives CDR1 MNHNS, CDR2 SASEGT. V was shortened by 1 base and J by 5 bases, with 11 bases between the two germline ends. The CDR3 runs 15 residues. This CDR3 reads CASSEGPMPTGELFF. Written as DNA, the CDR3 is TGTGCCAGCAGTGAAGGCCCCATGCCTACCGGGGAGCTGTTTTTT.

This rearrangement joins TRBV10-3 to TRBJ2-7; D gene uncertain. The germline V and J ends were trimmed by 7 bases and 7 bases, with 14 bases remaining between them. The CDR3 covers 12 residues. CDR1 and CDR2 (germline): ENHRY, SYGVKD. This CDR3 reads CAINRPPGEQYF. In DNA form, the CDR3 reads TGTGCCATCAATCGGCCCCCCGGAGAGCAGTACTTC.

Worth noting for this clonotype: A single base separates this from a much larger clone, so it may be a read error. This CDR3 is CASSFLAGEGYEQYF. The DNA for the CDR3 is TGTGCCAGCAGCTTCTTGGCAGGGGAGGGCTACGAGCAGTACTTC. This chain connects TRBV11-2 to TRBJ2-7, with a possible D match to TRBD2 (7 bases). From germline, CDR1 is SGHAT and CDR2 FQNNGV. This CDR3 has 15 residues. V lost 3 bases and J 3 bases, leaving 15 bases between the germline ends.

This clonotype was counted many times. The gene calls are TRBV6-5 and TRBJ2-7, with 11 bases aligning to TRBD2. The CDR3 runs to 14 residues. V was clipped by 6 bases and J by 2 bases; unmatched bases: 3. Germline V lookup: CDR1 MNHEY, CDR2 SVGAGI. CDR3 sequence: CASRSSGGPYEQYF. For the CDR3, the DNA is TGTGCCAGCAGGTCTAGCGGGGGGCCCTACGAGCAGTACTTC.

This clonotype was recorded at least ten times. The chain recombines TRBV6-5 with TRBJ2-2, with 8 bases aligning to TRBD1. Germline V lookup: CDR1 MNHEY, CDR2 SVGAGI. The junction had 11 bases not matched to a gene; V was cut back by 2 bases and J by 6 bases. The length of the CDR3 is 17 residues. The CDR3 DNA reads TGTGCCAGCAGTTACCCGACTACAGGGGGACGGCCCGGGGAGCTGTTTTTT. Amino acids: CASSYPTTGGRPGELFF.

Ten or more counts support this clonotype. The chain couples TRBV20-1 to TRBJ2-2; the match to TRBD1 covers 7 bases. This CDR3 contains 14 residues. The ends lost 2 bases at V and 0 bases at J; junction bases unmatched: 0. CDR1 and CDR2 (germline): DFQATT, SNEGSKA (reference sequence). The DNA for the CDR3 is TGCAGTGCTAGACAGGGGGCGAACACCGGGGAGCTGTTTTTT. Its translation is CSARQGANTGELFF.

This clonotype has ten or more counts. This chain uses TRBV10-2 with TRBJ1-6, with unresolved D. Germline V gene sequence: CDR1 WSHSY, CDR2 SAAADI. Trimming removed 4 bases from V and 6 bases from J, with 16 bases in between. The CDR3 spans 16 residues. The CDR3 DNA reads as TGCGCCAGCAGTGTGGAAGAGATACAAGTTAATTCACCCCTCCACTTT. Protein: CASSVEEIQVNSPLHF.

This clonotype came up a few times. The genes are TRBV25-1 and TRBJ2-7, with D hard to call. V was pared by 6 bases and J by 2 bases, with 8 bases between. Germline values: CDR1 MGHDK, CDR2 SYGVNS. The CDR3 has 12 residues. The CDR3 protein is CASSRSTYEQYF. DNA of the CDR3: TGTGCCAGCAGCCGCAGTACCTACGAGCAGTACTTC.

At least ten counts were recorded for this clonotype. The J gene is TRBJ1-1, the V gene TRBV28; D might be TRBD1 (5 bases). V was clipped by 4 bases and J by 8 bases, with 26 bases between them. The V gene's germline CDR1 is MDHEN and CDR2 SYDVKM. This CDR3 is built from 17 residues. This CDR3 reads CASSSLVASTGGQEAFF. CDR3 DNA sequence: TGTGCCAGCAGTTCTTTAGTGGCTTCCACAGGCGGTCAAGAAGCTTTCTTT.

The rearrangement uses TRBV13 and TRBJ1-1; TRBD1 might be the D (5 bases). Germline values: CDR1 PRHDT, CDR2 FYEKMQ (reference sequence). Trimming removed 2 bases at V and 2 bases at J, with 12 bases between. The CDR3 has 15 amino acids. CDR3 DNA: TGTGCCAGCAGCTTAAGGGGCGCCGCTAACACTGAAGCTTTCTTT. This sequence encodes CASSLRGAANTEAFF.

This clonotype was recorded at least ten times. The chain uses TRBV4-2 and TRBJ1-1; 7 nucleotides match TRBD1. CDR1 and CDR2 from the germline V gene are LGHNA and YNFKEQ. Trimming took 1 base from V and 3 from J; bases not matched to a gene: 5. The CDR3 runs 15 residues. The CDR3 nucleotides read TGTGCCAGCAGCCAAGCACAGGGGCAAGACACTGAAGCTTTCTTT. This translates into CASSQAQGQDTEAFF.